This T cell receptor (beta chain) was recovered during a study of blood T cell repertoires in COVID-19. As for the study in general: There were acute and convalescent COVID-19 samples, and they came from the United States, Italy and Spain.

Participants were aged roughly 18 to 95 years, lived in over 20 US areas, and enrolled virtually. Participants had their cohort set by participant-reported clinical history. The CDR3 is made up of 13 amino acids. Trimming took off 8 bases at V and 6 bases at J, with 16 bases between the two ends. The germline V gene has CDR1 SNHLY and CDR2 FYNNEI. How the authors handled the data: Amplified reference gene primers provided the basis for estimating nucleated cell counts. TCRdb's copy holds only in-frame clones and misses some; the assay was immunoSEQ multiplex PCR. Clone size and the V and J calls come from that table; the DNA yielded D and trimming. The data contain approximately 440,000 clones, roughly nine tenths of them seen just once; the ten biggest clones take up 0.7%.

This rearrangement joins TRBV2 to TRBJ1-2; no definite D call. The sequence came from a woman aged 18-29 years who had recovered from COVID-19. Input material: PBMCs or T cells enriched from blood (not recorded which). CDR3 in DNA: TGTGCCAGCGCCCCCGGAAAGGAGGATGGCTACACCTTC. This sequence encodes CASAPGKEDGYTF.